The rows below give T cell receptor beta chains drawn from one sample of a study of T cell responses to AZD1222 COVID-19 vaccine. The data were produced by immunoSEQ multiplex PCR, yet TCRdb's version contains in-frame clones alone and is incomplete. Of under 30,000 clones in the sample, more than 85% are singletons; the top ten hold 7.8%. This specimen was peripheral blood, taken 28 days after the second AZD1222 dose. The receptors come from an adult who received the AZD1222 COVID-19 vaccine. The CDR3 runs from the conserved cysteine through the conserved F or W. D genes are given only for firm matches. Expanded clones are given a class, and other clones once, few, many or no size at all.

J: TRBJ2-2
V: TRBV9
size: .
D: .
CDR3: CASSNSNTGELFF
DNA: TGTGCCAGCAGCAACAGCAACACCGGGGAGCTGTTTTTT

J: TRBJ1-1
V: TRBV7-9
size: .
D: .
CDR3: CASSPLQGVTEAFF
DNA: TGTGCCAGCAGCCCCCTCCAGGGCGTCACTGAAGCTTTCTTT

J: TRBJ2-5
V: TRBV7-8
size: .
D: .
CDR3: CASSPAGTQYF
DNA: TGTGCCAGCAGCCCCGCCGGGACCCAGTACTTC

J: TRBJ2-6
V: TRBV27
size: .
D: .
CDR3: CASSRRADPGANVLTF
DNA: TGTGCCAGCAGCCGGCGGGCAGATCCTGGGGCCAACGTCCTGACTTTC

J: TRBJ1-1
V: TRBV4-2
size: .
D: .
CDR3: CASSQVTGRRVVAFF
DNA: TGTGCCAGCAGCCAAGTCACAGGGAGGAGGGTAGTAGCTTTCTTT

J: TRBJ2-7
V: TRBV6-5
size: few
D: TRBD1
CDR3: CASSLQGVRGEQYF
DNA: TGTGCCAGCAGTTTACAGGGGGTTCGGGGCGAGCAGTACTTC

J: TRBJ1-4
V: TRBV7-9
size: .
D: .
CDR3: CASSRALQADGEKLFF
DNA: TGTGCCAGCAGCCGAGCCCTACAGGCCGACGGCGAAAAACTGTTTTTT

J: TRBJ2-7
V: TRBV10-3
size: .
D: TRBD2
CDR3: CAISPGGSSGSEQYF
DNA: TGTGCCATTTCCCCTGGTGGGTCTAGCGGTAGCGAGCAGTACTTC

J: TRBJ2-1
V: TRBV6-4
size: few
D: TRBD1
CDR3: CASSDLAGTGHNEQFF
DNA: TGTGCCAGCAGTGACTTGGCCGGGACAGGGCATAATGAGCAGTTCTTC

J: TRBJ1-3
V: TRBV12-3/TRBV12-4
size: once
D: .
CDR3: CASRDSSGNTIYF
DNA: TGTGCCAGCAGGGACAGCTCTGGAAACACCATATATTTT

J: TRBJ1-5
V: TRBV12-3/TRBV12-4
size: .
D: .
CDR3: CASSLLGGQPQHF
DNA: TGTGCCAGCAGTTTATTGGGCGGACAGCCCCAGCATTTT

J: TRBJ2-7
V: TRBV2
size: .
D: TRBD1
CDR3: CASSGTGFYEQYF
DNA: TGTGCCAGCAGCGGGACAGGGTTTTACGAGCAGTACTTC

J: TRBJ2-5
V: TRBV5-1
size: .
D: TRBD2
CDR3: CASSLAQAGVVAETQYF
DNA: TGCGCCAGCAGCTTGGCCCAAGCGGGAGTGGTTGCAGAGACCCAGTACTTC

J: TRBJ2-3
V: TRBV6-4
size: .
D: .
CDR3: CASAGTTLSTQYF
DNA: TGTGCCAGCGCCGGGACAACATTGAGTACGCAGTATTTT

J: TRBJ2-1
V: TRBV18
size: .
D: TRBD2
CDR3: CASSPRRLADNEQFF
DNA: TGTGCCAGCTCACCACGAAGACTAGCGGACAATGAGCAGTTCTTC

J: TRBJ1-1
V: TRBV5-1
size: .
D: .
CDR3: CASSLGAGALTEAFF
DNA: TGCGCCAGCAGCTTGGGCGCAGGGGCGCTCACTGAAGCTTTCTTT

J: TRBJ1-5
V: TRBV7-6
size: .
D: .
CDR3: CASSFTGGSNQPQHF
DNA: TGTGCCAGCAGCTTCACCGGGGGTAGCAATCAGCCCCAGCATTTT

J: TRBJ2-1
V: TRBV2
size: .
D: .
CDR3: CASSGYNEQFF
DNA: TGTGCCAGCAGTGGCTACAATGAGCAGTTCTTC

J: TRBJ2-5
V: TRBV18
size: .
D: TRBD1
CDR3: CASSPLGTEKGTQYF
DNA: TGTGCCAGCTCACCATTGGGGACAGAGAAGGGGACCCAGTACTTC

J: TRBJ2-1
V: TRBV5-1
size: .
D: .
CDR3: CASSLDFSYNEQFF
DNA: TGCGCCAGCAGCTTGGACTTCTCCTACAATGAGCAGTTCTTC

J: TRBJ1-2
V: TRBV30
size: .
D: .
CDR3: CAWSGASRRVGYTF
DNA: TGTGCCTGGAGCGGGGCGTCCAGACGAGTTGGCTACACCTTC

J: TRBJ1-4
V: TRBV5-1
size: .
D: TRBD1
CDR3: CASSERQGGKLFF
DNA: TGCGCCAGCAGCGAGAGACAGGGCGGAAAACTGTTTTTT

J: TRBJ2-1
V: TRBV6-7
size: .
D: TRBD1
CDR3: CASRGRRDRLFPSSYNEQFF
DNA: TGTGCCAGCAGGGGTCGCCGGGACAGGCTTTTCCCGAGCTCCTACAATGAGCAGTTCTTC

J: TRBJ1-2
V: TRBV29-1
size: few
D: .
CDR3: CSVDRGQLGYTF
DNA: TGCAGCGTTGATAGGGGTCAGCTCGGCTACACCTTC

J: TRBJ1-2
V: TRBV19
size: .
D: .
CDR3: CASSRSNRDGYTF
DNA: TGTGCCAGTAGTAGAAGTAACCGGGACGGCTACACCTTC

J: TRBJ2-7
V: TRBV9
size: .
D: TRBD2
CDR3: CASSPGGGSYEQYF
DNA: TGTGCCAGCAGCCCTGGGGGGGGCTCCTACGAGCAGTACTTC

J: TRBJ2-1
V: TRBV25-1
size: .
D: TRBD2
CDR3: CASSEGSGVINEQFF
DNA: TGTGCCAGCAGTGAGGGTAGCGGGGTGATCAATGAGCAGTTCTTC

J: TRBJ1-2
V: TRBV6-1
size: .
D: .
CDR3: CASSEGAYNYGYTF
DNA: TGTGCCAGCAGTGAAGGGGCGTATAACTATGGCTACACCTTC

J: TRBJ2-5
V: TRBV6-1
size: .
D: TRBD2
CDR3: CASSGGSGGPQETQYF
DNA: TGTGCCAGCAGTGGTGGCTCGGGGGGGCCGCAAGAGACCCAGTACTTC

J: TRBJ2-1
V: TRBV5-4
size: .
D: .
CDR3: CASSPQGSYNEQFF
DNA: TGTGCCAGCAGCCCGCAAGGATCCTACAATGAGCAGTTCTTC

J: TRBJ2-7
V: TRBV6-5
size: .
D: .
CDR3: CASSRGEGYEQYF
DNA: TGTGCCAGCAGTCGCGGCGAAGGCTACGAGCAGTACTTC

J: TRBJ2-7
V: TRBV11-2
size: few
D: TRBD1
CDR3: CASSSYRGLAYEQYF
DNA: TGTGCCAGCAGCTCATACAGGGGTCTTGCCTACGAGCAGTACTTC

J: TRBJ1-2
V: TRBV11-2
size: .
D: .
CDR3: CASSPRAVGYGYTF
DNA: TGTGCCAGCAGCCCCCGAGCGGTCGGCTATGGCTACACCTTC